The T cell receptor beta chain described here comes from a study of cytomegalovirus exposure and HLA in healthy donors. Whole-study findings and limits: The study carried out a later analysis of TCR beta sequences. It associated about 15,000 of them with specific HLA alleles at a false discovery rate of 0.05.

V gave up 4 bases and J gave up 4 bases; unmatched junction bases: 13. From germline, CDR1 is SGHRS and CDR2 YFSETQ. The CDR3 extends over 16 amino acids. Remarks on this clone: Its antigen is as yet unknown.

This PCR relied on a set of 60 Vbeta primers and 13 Jbeta primers. Profiling relied on immunoSEQ multiplex PCR, and the TCRdb table lists in-frame clones only, not all of them. The table shows over 150,000 clones, with around 80% occurring only once. The source is a male donor in good health and CMV-seronegative. The V gene is TRBV5-1, the J gene TRBJ2-7; 8 positions agree with TRBD1. Sequencing was performed on PBMCs. CDR3 sequence: CASSEDRGYGKYEQYF. The CDR3 DNA reads TGCGCCAGCAGCGAAGACAGGGGTTACGGTAAATACGAGCAGTACTTC. Using reference TRBV5-1 and TRBJ2-7 for the parts outside the CDR3, the full variable domain is KAGVTQTPRYLIKTRGQQVTLSCSPISGHRSVSWYQQTPGQGLQFLFEYFSETQRNKGNFPGRFSGRQFSNSRSEMNVSTLELGDSALYLCASSEDRGYGKYEQYFGPGTRLTVT.